This TCR beta chain was found in a study of blood T cell repertoires in COVID-19. Germline V gives CDR1 SGDLS, CDR2 YYNGEE. Germline trimming cut 0 bases from V and 2 bases from J; bases unmatched to any gene: 7. This CDR3 spans 16 amino acids. The table came from immunoSEQ multiplex PCR; TCRdb's copy has only in-frame clones and leaves some out. Here the sample spans fewer than 600,000 clones, around 89% being singletons. The specimen was PBMCs or T cells enriched from blood (not recorded which). This clonotype originated in a woman aged 40 to 55 who had recovered from COVID-19. This chain joins TRBV9 and TRBJ2-7; 8 bases agree with TRBD2. CDR3 sequence reads: CASSVDSYGGAYEQYF. The CDR3 DNA is TGTGCCAGCAGCGTAGATTCCTACGGGGGGGCCTACGAGCAGTACTTC.